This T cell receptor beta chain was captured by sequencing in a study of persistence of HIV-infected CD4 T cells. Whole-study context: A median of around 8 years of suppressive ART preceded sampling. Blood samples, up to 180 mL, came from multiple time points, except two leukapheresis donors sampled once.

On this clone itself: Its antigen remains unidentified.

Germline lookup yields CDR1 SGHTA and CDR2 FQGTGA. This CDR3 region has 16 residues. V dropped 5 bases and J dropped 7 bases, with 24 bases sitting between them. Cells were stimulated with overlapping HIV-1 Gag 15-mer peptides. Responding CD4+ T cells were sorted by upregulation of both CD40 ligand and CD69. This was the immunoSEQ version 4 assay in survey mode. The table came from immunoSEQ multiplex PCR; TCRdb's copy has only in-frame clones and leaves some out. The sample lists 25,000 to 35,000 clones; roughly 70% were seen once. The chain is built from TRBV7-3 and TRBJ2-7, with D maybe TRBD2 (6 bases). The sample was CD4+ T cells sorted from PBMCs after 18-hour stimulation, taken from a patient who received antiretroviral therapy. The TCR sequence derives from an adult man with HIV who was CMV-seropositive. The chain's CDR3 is CASSPSGEASLREQYF. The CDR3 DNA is TGTGCCAGCAGCCCGTCGGGGGAGGCGTCCCTGAGGGAGCAGTACTTC.